What follows describes a single T cell receptor beta chain. Its specificity is unknown. These data come from a study of OX40 agonist ivuxolimab in advanced cancers. General study findings and limits: Averaged across samples, CD8+ T cells carried more expanded clones than CD4+ did.

Libraries were prepared by immunoSEQ multiplex PCR; TCRdb keeps only in-frame clonotypes and omits some of them. The table includes 60,000 or so clones, 75% to 90% detected once. Here the sequenced sample was CD4+ or CD8+ T cells sorted from blood, taken in a trial of the OX40 agonist ivuxolimab. This sequence was found in an adult with an advanced solid tumor such as melanoma, head and neck, liver or kidney cancer.

The chain's CDR3 is CASSFLSGPTGYF. In nucleotides, the CDR3 is TGTGCCAGCAGCTTTCTTTCCGGACCCACGGGGTACTTC. The V and J genes are TRBV5-8 and TRBJ2-7; D ambiguous. The CDR3 consists of 13 residues. CDR1 and CDR2 (germline): SGHTS, YDEGEE. V was cut by 2 bases and J by 12 bases, with 18 bases left in between.